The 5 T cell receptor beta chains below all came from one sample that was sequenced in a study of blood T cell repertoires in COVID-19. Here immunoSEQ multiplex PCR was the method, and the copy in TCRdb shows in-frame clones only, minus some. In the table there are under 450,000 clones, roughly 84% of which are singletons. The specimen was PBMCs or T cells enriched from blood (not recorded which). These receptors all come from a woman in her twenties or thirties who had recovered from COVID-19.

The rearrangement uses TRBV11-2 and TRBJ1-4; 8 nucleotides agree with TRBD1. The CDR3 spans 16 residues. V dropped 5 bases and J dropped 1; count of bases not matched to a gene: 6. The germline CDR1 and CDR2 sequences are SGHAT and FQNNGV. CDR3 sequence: CASSQQGVGTNEKLFF. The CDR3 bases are TGTGCCAGCAGCCAACAGGGGGTGGGAACTAATGAAAAACTGTTTTTT.

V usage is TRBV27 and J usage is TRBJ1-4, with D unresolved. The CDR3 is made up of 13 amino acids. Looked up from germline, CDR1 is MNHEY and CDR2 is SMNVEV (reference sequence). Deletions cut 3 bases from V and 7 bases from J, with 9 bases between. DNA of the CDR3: TGTGCCAGCAGTTTTCGGGTGGGTGAAAAACTGTTTTTT. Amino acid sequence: CASSFRVGEKLFF.

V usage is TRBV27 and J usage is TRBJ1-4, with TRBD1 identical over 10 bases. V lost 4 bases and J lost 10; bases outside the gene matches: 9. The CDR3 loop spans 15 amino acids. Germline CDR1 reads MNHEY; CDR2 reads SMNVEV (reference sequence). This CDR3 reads CASSSAGTGAVKLFF. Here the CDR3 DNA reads TGTGCCAGCAGTTCTGCCGGGACAGGGGCGGTAAAACTGTTTTTT.

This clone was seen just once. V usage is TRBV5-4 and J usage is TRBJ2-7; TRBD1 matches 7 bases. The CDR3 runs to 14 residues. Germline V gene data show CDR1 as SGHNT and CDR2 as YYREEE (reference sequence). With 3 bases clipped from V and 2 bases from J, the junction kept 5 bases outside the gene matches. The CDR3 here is CASSSMTGTYEQYF. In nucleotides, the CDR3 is TGTGCCAGCAGCTCGATGACAGGGACCTACGAGCAGTACTTC. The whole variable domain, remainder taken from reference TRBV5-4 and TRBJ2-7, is ETGVTQSPTHLIKTRGQQVTLRCSSQSGHNTVSWYQQALGQGPQFIFQYYREEENGRGNFPPRFSGLQFPNYSSELNVNALELDDSALYLCASSSMTGTYEQYFGPGTRLTVT.

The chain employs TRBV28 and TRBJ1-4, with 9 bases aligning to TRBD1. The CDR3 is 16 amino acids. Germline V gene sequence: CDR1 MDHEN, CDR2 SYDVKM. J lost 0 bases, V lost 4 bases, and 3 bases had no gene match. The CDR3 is CASSSGQGSTNEKLFF. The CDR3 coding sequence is TGTGCCAGCAGTTCGGGACAGGGCTCAACTAATGAAAAACTGTTTTTT.